The sequence of this T cell receptor (beta chain) was determined in a study of blood T cell repertoires in COVID-19. Germline V gene sequence: CDR1 ENHRY, CDR2 SYGVKD. This CDR3 has 14 residues. Trimming took 3 bases from V and 12 from J; bases not matched to a gene: 5. Sequenced by immunoSEQ multiplex PCR; TCRdb stores in-frame clones only, minus some. The sample lists 100,000 or so clones; about 92% were seen once. This clonotype was sampled from a man aged 50 or older with active COVID-19. The sequenced material came from peripheral blood. The chain joins TRBV10-3 to TRBJ2-1; 13 bases map to TRBD2. The CDR3 coding sequence is TGTGCCATCAGTGACGGACTAGCGGGAGAATCGCAGTTCTTC. Encoded protein: CAISDGLAGESQFF.